Sequencing of this T cell receptor beta chain was carried out in a study of low-dose radiotherapy and immunotherapy resistance in tumors. About the research overall: Both drugs were delivered intravenously to patients (nivolumab 240 mg every two weeks and ipilimumab 1 mg/kg every six weeks).

Low-dose radiotherapy and low-dose cyclophosphamide, together with aspirin, ipilimumab and nivolumab, were given to donors. Advanced solid tumors without tumor-infiltrating lymphocytes were required for inclusion. Gene-specific TRAV and TRBV primers were used for first-strand cDNA, covering alpha and beta chains. A constant-region primer paired with the V-primer adapter amplified TCRs over roughly 18 PCR cycles. A single record per CDR3 protein comes from TCRdb applying MiXCR to the reads. The data contain about 9,800 distinct CDR3 sequences, about 68% of them singletons. This clonotype was recorded a few times. Germline-derived CDR1 and CDR2 are SGHDT and YYEEEE. V shed 4 bases, J shed 5 bases, and the junction held 5 bases outside the gene matches. The CDR3 has 13 residues.

This receptor was obtained from a human donor with advanced metastatic prostate, ovarian, gallbladder or colorectal cancer (not recorded which). This table probably holds off-target reads from a library built for another chain. This rearrangement joins TRBV5-6 to TRBJ2-7, with TRBD1 matching over 8 bases. The CDR3 nucleotides read TGTGCCAGCAGCCCCGACAGGGGCAACGAGCAGTACTTC. Protein product: CASSPDRGNEQYF.